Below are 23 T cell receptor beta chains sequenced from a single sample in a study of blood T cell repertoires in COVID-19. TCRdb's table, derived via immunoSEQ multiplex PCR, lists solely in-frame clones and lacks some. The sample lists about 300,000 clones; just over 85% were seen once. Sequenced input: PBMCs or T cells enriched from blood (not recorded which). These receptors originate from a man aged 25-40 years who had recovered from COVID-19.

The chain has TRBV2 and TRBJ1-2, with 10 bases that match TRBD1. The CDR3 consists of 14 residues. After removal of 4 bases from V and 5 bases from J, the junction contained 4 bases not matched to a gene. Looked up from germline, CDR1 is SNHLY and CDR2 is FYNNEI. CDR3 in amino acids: CASSGQGARYGYTF. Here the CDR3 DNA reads TGTGCCAGCAGTGGACAGGGGGCCAGGTATGGCTACACCTTC.

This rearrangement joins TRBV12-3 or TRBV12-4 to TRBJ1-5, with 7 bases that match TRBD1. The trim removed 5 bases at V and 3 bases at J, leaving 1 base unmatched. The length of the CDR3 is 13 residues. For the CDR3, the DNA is TGTGCCAGCAGTGGACAGGTCAATCAGCCCCAGCATTTT. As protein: CASSGQVNQPQHF.

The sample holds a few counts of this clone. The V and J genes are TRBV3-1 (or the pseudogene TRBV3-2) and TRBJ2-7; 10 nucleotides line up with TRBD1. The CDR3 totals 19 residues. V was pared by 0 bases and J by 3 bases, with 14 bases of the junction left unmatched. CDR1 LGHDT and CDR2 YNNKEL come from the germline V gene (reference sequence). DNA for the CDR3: TGTGCCAGCAGCCAAGAAGAAGCTTGGCCAGACAGGGGGCTCTACGAGCAGTACTTC. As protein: CASSQEEAWPDRGLYEQYF.

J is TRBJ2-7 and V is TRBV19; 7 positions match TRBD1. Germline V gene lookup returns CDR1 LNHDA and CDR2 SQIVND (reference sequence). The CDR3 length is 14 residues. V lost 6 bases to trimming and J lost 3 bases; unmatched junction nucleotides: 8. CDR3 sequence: CASSEDRKIYEQYF. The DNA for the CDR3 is TGTGCCAGTAGCGAGGACAGGAAGATCTACGAGCAGTACTTC.

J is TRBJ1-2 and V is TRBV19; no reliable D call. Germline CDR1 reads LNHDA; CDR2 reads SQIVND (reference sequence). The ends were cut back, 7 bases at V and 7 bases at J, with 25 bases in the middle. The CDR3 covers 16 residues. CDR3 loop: CASTPMTMTRGGGYTF. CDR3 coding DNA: TGTGCCAGTACCCCAATGACAATGACGCGGGGTGGTGGCTACACCTTC.

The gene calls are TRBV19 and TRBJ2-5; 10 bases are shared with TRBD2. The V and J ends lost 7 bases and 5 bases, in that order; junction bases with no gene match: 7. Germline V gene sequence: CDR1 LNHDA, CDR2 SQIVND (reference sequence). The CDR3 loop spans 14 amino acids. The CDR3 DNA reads TGTGCCAGTAAAAGCGGGGGGGCCGATGAGACCCAGTACTTC. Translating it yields CASKSGGADETQYF.

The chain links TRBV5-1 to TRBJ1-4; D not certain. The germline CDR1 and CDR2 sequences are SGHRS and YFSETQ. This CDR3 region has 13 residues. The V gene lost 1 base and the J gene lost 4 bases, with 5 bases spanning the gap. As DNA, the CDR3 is TGCGCCAGCAGCTTGCAGGTTAATGAAAAACTGTTTTTT. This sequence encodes CASSLQVNEKLFF.

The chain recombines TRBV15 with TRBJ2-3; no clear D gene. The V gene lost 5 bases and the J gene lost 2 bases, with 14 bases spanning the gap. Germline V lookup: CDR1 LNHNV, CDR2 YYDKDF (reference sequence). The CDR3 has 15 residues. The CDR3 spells CATSPLESPTDTQYF. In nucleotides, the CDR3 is TGTGCCACCAGCCCCCTTGAGAGCCCCACAGATACGCAGTATTTT.

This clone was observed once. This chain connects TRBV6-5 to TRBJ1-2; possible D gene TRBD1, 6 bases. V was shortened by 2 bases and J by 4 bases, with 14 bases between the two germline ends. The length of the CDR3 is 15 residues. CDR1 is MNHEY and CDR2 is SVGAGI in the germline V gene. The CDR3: CASSYGRGISYGYTF. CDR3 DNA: TGTGCCAGCAGTTACGGCAGGGGAATTAGCTATGGCTACACCTTC.

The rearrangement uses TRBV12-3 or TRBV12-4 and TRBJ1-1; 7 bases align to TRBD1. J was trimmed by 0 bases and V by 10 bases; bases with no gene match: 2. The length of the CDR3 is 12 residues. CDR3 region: CATGTVNTEAFF. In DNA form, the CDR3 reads TGTGCCACCGGGACAGTGAACACTGAAGCTTTCTTT.

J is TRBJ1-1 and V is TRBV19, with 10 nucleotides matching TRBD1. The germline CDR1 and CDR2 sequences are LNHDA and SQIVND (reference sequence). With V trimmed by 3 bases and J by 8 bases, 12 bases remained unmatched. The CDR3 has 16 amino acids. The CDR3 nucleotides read TGTGCCAGTAGTATGAGACAGGGGGCTATGAGGGCCGAAGCTTTCTTT. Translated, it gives CASSMRQGAMRAEAFF.

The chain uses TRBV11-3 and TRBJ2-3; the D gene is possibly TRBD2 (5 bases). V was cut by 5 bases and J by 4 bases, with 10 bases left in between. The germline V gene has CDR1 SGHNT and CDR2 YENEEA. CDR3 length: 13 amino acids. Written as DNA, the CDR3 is TGTGCCAGCAGCCGGGAAGGACCAGATACGCAGTATTTT. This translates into CASSREGPDTQYF.

As DNA, the CDR3 is TGTGCCAGCTCACCGGAGGAGGTGTCCTACGAGCAGTACTTC. Encoded protein: CASSPEEVSYEQYF. The J gene is TRBJ2-7, the V gene TRBV18; possibly TRBD2 for D (5 bases). Per the germline V gene, CDR1 is KGHSH and CDR2 is LQKENI. This CDR3 is 14 amino acids long. The V end lost 3 bases, the J end lost 1 base, and 10 bases lay between the germline ends.

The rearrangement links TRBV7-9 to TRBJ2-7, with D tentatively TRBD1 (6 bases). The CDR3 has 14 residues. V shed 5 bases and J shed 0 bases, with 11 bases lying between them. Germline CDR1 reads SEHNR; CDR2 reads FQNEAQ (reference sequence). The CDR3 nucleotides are TGTGCCAGCAGCCCGACAGGCAGCTCCTACGAGCAGTACTTC. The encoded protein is CASSPTGSSYEQYF.

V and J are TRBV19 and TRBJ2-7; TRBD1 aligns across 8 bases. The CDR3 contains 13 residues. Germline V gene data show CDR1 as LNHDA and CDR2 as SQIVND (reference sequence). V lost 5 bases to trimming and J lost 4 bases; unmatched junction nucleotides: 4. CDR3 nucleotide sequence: TGTGCCAGTAGTCCGAGGACAGGGTACGAGCAGTACTTC. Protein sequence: CASSPRTGYEQYF.

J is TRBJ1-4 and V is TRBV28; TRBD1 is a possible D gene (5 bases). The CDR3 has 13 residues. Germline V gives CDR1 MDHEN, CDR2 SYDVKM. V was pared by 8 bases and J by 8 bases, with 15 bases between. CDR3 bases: TGTGCCAGCGTAGCAGGGACTGGCGAAAAACTGTTTTTT. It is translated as CASVAGTGEKLFF.

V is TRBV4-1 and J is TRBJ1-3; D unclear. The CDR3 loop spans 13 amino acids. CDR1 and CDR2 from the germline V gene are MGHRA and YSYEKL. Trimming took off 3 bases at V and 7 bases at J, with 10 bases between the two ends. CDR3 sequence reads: CASSQSAENTIYF. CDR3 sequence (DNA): TGCGCCAGCAGCCAGTCTGCCGAGAACACCATATATTTT.

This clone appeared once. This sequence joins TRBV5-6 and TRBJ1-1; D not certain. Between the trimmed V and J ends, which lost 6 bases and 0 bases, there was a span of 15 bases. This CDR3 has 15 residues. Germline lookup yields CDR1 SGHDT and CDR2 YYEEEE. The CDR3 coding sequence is TGTGCCAGCAACCCTAGTCCCACACTGAACACTGAAGCTTTCTTT. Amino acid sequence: CASNPSPTLNTEAFF.

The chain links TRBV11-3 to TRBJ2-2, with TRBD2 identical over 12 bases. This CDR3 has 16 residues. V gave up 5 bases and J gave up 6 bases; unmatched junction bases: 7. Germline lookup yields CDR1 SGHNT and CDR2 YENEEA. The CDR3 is CASSPRTSGMPGELFF. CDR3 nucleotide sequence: TGTGCCAGCAGCCCTCGGACTAGCGGGATGCCCGGGGAGCTGTTTTTT.

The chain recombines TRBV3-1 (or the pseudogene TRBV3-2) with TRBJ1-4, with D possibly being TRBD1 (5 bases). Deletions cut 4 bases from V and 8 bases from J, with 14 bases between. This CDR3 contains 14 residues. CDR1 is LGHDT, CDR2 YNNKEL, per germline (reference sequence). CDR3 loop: CASSLAGTVEKLFF. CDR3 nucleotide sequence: TGTGCCAGCAGCCTCGCAGGGACTGTAGAAAAACTGTTTTTT.

This CDR3 is CASSTRRSKGPEAFF. The CDR3 nucleotides read TGTGCCAGCAGCACTCGACGGAGTAAGGGGCCTGAAGCTTTCTTT. The chain has TRBV7-9 and TRBJ1-1; maybe TRBD1 (5 bases). The CDR3 spans 15 residues. Germline V gene lookup returns CDR1 SEHNR and CDR2 FQNEAQ (reference sequence). V lost 5 bases to trimming and J lost 6 bases, with 19 bases between them.

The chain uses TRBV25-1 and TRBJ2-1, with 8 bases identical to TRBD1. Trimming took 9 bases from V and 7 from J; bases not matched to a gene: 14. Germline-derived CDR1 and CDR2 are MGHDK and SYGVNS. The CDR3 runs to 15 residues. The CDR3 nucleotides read TGTGCCAGTTTTGGCAGGGGGCTAGGTACTAATGAGCAGTTCTTC. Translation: CASFGRGLGTNEQFF.

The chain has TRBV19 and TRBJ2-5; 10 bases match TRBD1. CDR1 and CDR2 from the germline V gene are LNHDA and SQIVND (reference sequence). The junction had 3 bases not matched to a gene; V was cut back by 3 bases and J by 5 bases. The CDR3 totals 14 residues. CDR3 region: CASSMDRGDETQYF. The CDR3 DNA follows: TGTGCCAGTAGTATGGACAGGGGGGACGAGACCCAGTACTTC.